Each of the 29 T cell receptor beta chains below was sequenced from the same sample in a study of blood T cell repertoires in COVID-19. The protocol was immunoSEQ multiplex PCR, while the TCRdb copy is restricted to in-frame clones and leaves out a portion. The repertoire holds roughly 250,000 clones, around 86% seen once, with approximately 2% in the top ten. The sequenced material came from PBMCs or T cells enriched from blood (not recorded which). Every receptor here comes from a woman between 50 and 59 years old who had recovered from COVID-19.

This clone was seen only once. For the CDR3, the DNA is TGTGCCAGCAGTCAGGCAGCCGGGGACACAGATACGCAGTATTTT. It encodes CASSQAAGDTDTQYF. The V gene is TRBV6-2 or TRBV6-3, the J gene TRBJ2-3, with a tentative D call TRBD2 (5 bases). Trimming stripped 5 bases from V and 2 bases from J, with 14 bases between. There are 15 residues in the CDR3. Germline values: CDR1 MNHEY, CDR2 SVGEGT.

This chain connects TRBV4-1 to TRBJ1-4; D ambiguous. From germline, CDR1 is MGHRA and CDR2 YSYEKL. CDR3 length: 15 amino acids. V lost 2 bases, J lost 0 bases, and 7 bases lay in between. This CDR3 is CASSQLVATNEKLFF. In nucleotides, the CDR3 is TGCGCCAGCAGCCAATTAGTTGCAACTAATGAAAAACTGTTTTTT.

This chain joins TRBV5-1 and TRBJ2-2, with TRBD2 matching 11 bases. This CDR3 is built from 19 residues. Per the germline V gene, CDR1 is SGHRS and CDR2 is YFSETQ. V gave up 5 bases and J gave up 0 bases; unmatched junction bases: 12. The CDR3 loop reads CASRPAGTSGATNTGELFF. The CDR3 DNA sequence: TGCGCCAGCAGACCCGCCGGGACTAGCGGAGCCACGAACACCGGGGAGCTGTTTTTT.

The chain has TRBV5-4 and TRBJ1-1; the match to TRBD1 covers 10 bases. The V gene's germline CDR1 is SGHNT and CDR2 YYREEE (reference sequence). The ends lost 0 bases at V and 5 bases at J; junction bases unmatched: 4. This CDR3 is built from 15 residues. Here the CDR3 DNA reads TGTGCCAGCAGCTTGGAGGGGACAGGGGTGACTGAAGCTTTCTTT. Translated, it gives CASSLEGTGVTEAFF.

V gene TRBV7-8 combines with J gene TRBJ2-2; possible D gene TRBD1, 6 bases. V was cut by 2 bases and J by 0 bases, with 10 bases left in between. The CDR3 consists of 16 residues. The germline gives CDR1 SGHVS, CDR2 FQNEAQ. Here the CDR3 reads CASSLSPGANTGELFF. CDR3 DNA: TGTGCCAGCAGCTTATCCCCAGGGGCGAACACCGGGGAGCTGTTTTTT.

J is TRBJ1-2 and V is TRBV9; the D is unclear. Germline lookup yields CDR1 SGDLS and CDR2 YYNGEE. This CDR3 is built from 12 residues. Trimming stripped 3 bases from V and 10 bases from J, with 13 bases between. The CDR3 bases are TGTGCCAGCAGCGAAGGAGGACCGGACTACACCTTC. It is translated as CASSEGGPDYTF.

The V gene is TRBV9, the J gene TRBJ2-7, with D maybe TRBD1 (6 bases). Germline lookup yields CDR1 SGDLS and CDR2 YYNGEE. The CDR3 runs to 13 residues. V was shortened by 4 bases and J by 1 base, with 9 bases between the two germline ends. The CDR3 nucleotides are TGTGCCAGCAGCAAAACAGGGTCCTACGAGCAGTACTTC. Translated, it gives CASSKTGSYEQYF.

The chain joins TRBV28 to TRBJ1-2, with D unclear. The CDR3 has 15 residues. The ends were cut back, 1 base at V and 4 bases at J, with 13 bases in the middle. Germline CDR1 reads MDHEN; CDR2 reads SYDVKM. The CDR3 DNA reads TGTGCCAGCAGTTTATTGACGGCCGGGAGCTATGGCTACACCTTC. Amino acids: CASSLLTAGSYGYTF.

In this sample, this clone turned up once. At one boundary the junction diverges from the germline segment, which might be a read error. The chain has TRBV7-9 and TRBJ2-7; 9 bases line up with TRBD1. Germline CDR1 is SEHNR and CDR2 is FQNEAQ (reference sequence). There are 12 residues in the CDR3. In DNA, the CDR3 is TGTGCCAGCAGCGAGACGGGACAGGGACTTTGTTTC. It translates to CASSETGQGLCF.

The V call is TRBV28, the J call TRBJ2-2, with unresolved D. Trimming took off 6 bases at V and 1 base at J, with 9 bases between the two ends. CDR3 length: 14 amino acids. Germline V gene sequence: CDR1 MDHEN, CDR2 SYDVKM. The CDR3 sequence: CASSTAWNTGELFF. CDR3 sequence (DNA): TGTGCCAGCAGCACAGCTTGGAACACCGGGGAGCTGTTTTTT.

This rearrangement joins TRBV5-6 to TRBJ2-6, with D perhaps TRBD1 (5 bases). The CDR3 totals 15 residues. The germline CDR1 and CDR2 sequences are SGHDT and YYEEEE. V dropped 1 base and J dropped 3 bases, with 8 bases sitting between them. This chain's CDR3 is CASSLFQGGANVLTF. CDR3 in DNA: TGTGCCAGCAGCTTGTTTCAGGGTGGGGCCAACGTCCTGACTTTC.

The genes are TRBV4-2 and TRBJ2-1; D remains unclear. CDR1 is LGHNA, CDR2 YNFKEQ, per germline. This CDR3 region has 14 residues. Trimming took off 3 bases at V and 8 bases at J, with 14 bases between the two ends. The DNA of the CDR3 is TGTGCCAGCAGCCAGAGCTCTAGTTGGGATGAGCAGTTCTTC. It yields the protein CASSQSSSWDEQFF.

The chain carries TRBV2 and TRBJ1-1, with 7 positions matching TRBD1. V dropped 9 bases and J dropped 1; count of bases not matched to a gene: 5. Germline values: CDR1 SNHLY, CDR2 FYNNEI. The length of the CDR3 is 13 residues. CDR3 nucleotide sequence: TGTGCCAGTACAGGGGACGGGAACACTGAAGCTTTCTTT. It specifies CASTGDGNTEAFF.

This clone was counted once. At one boundary the junction diverges from the germline segment, which might be a read error. The chain uses TRBV9 and TRBJ1-2, with 7 bases matching TRBD1. Germline V gene sequence: CDR1 SGDLS, CDR2 YYNGEE. The CDR3 spans 14 residues. DNA of the CDR3: TGTGCCAGCAGCTTAGCGGGACAGACTTTCCGACTGGCTTTC. This codes for CASSLAGQTFRLAF.

The chain combines TRBV7-3 with TRBJ2-5; TRBD1 is a possible D gene (5 bases). The V end was cut by 5 bases, the J end by 2 bases, with 12 bases between. This CDR3 is 14 amino acids long. From germline, CDR1 is SGHTA and CDR2 FQGTGA. In nucleotides, the CDR3 is TGTGCCAGCAGCCCAGACAGAACACAAGAGACCCAGTACTTC. It translates to CASSPDRTQETQYF.

The CDR3 reads CASSILVPRGDYGYTF. The DNA for the CDR3 is TGTGCCAGTAGTATACTCGTCCCCAGGGGCGACTATGGCTACACCTTC. This chain joins TRBV19 and TRBJ1-2; tentatively, D is TRBD1 (6 bases). The CDR3 runs 16 residues. Germline V gene data show CDR1 as LNHDA and CDR2 as SQIVND (reference sequence). V dropped 2 bases and J dropped 3 bases, with 16 bases sitting between them.

This clone showed up just a few times. The V call is TRBV19, the J call TRBJ1-5; D is possibly TRBD1 (5 bases). Looked up from germline, CDR1 is LNHDA and CDR2 is SQIVND (reference sequence). V lost 5 bases to trimming and J lost 4 bases, with 12 bases between them. The CDR3 sequence is 14 residues long. CDR3 in amino acids: CASSSRGGNQPQHF. The CDR3 DNA reads TGTGCCAGTAGTTCCCGGGGGGGGAATCAGCCCCAGCATTTT.

The CDR3 nucleotides read TGCGCCAGCAGCCGGCCTGACAGGGGGCGGGGTAATTCACCCCTCCACTTT. It codes for CASSRPDRGRGNSPLHF. This chain joins TRBV4-1 and TRBJ1-6, with 10 bases identical to TRBD1. The germline V gene has CDR1 MGHRA and CDR2 YSYEKL. The V and J ends lost 4 bases and 6 bases, in that order; junction bases with no gene match: 9. This CDR3 contains 17 residues.

The chain recombines TRBV21-1 with TRBJ1-2. TRBV21-1 is a pseudogene. CDR3 length: 11 amino acids. The CDR3 loop is CASRLTDGYTF. The CDR3 nucleotides are TGTGCCAGCAGACTCACTGATGGCTACACCTTC.

The chain has TRBV4-1 and TRBJ1-6, with 11 positions matching TRBD1. The CDR3 totals 16 residues. Germline V CDR1 and CDR2: MGHRA, YSYEKL. V dropped 4 bases and J dropped 9; count of bases not matched to a gene: 8. CDR3 in DNA: TGCGCCAGCAGCCTAACCGCCGGGACAGGGGGTTCACCCCTCCACTTT. Its protein product is CASSLTAGTGGSPLHF.

CDR3 protein: CASSLLGTDSYEQYF. The CDR3 DNA is TGTGCCAGCAGTTTATTAGGGACAGACTCCTACGAGCAGTACTTC. V usage is TRBV28 and J usage is TRBJ2-7, with 7 bases aligning to TRBD1. This CDR3 has 15 residues. V lost 1 base, J lost 0 bases, and 3 bases stayed unmatched. From germline, CDR1 is MDHEN and CDR2 SYDVKM.

The V call is TRBV6-5, the J call TRBJ2-3; no definite D call. Trimming pared 6 bases from V and 1 base from J, leaving 11 bases between. The CDR3 sequence is 14 residues long. Germline lookup yields CDR1 MNHEY and CDR2 SVGAGI. The CDR3 sequence is CASSIGYGTDTQYF. The CDR3 DNA follows: TGTGCCAGCAGCATCGGTTATGGCACAGATACGCAGTATTTT.

The chain couples TRBV7-9 to TRBJ2-7, with D unclear. Trimming stripped 1 base from V and 1 base from J, with 8 bases between. Germline assignment: CDR1 SEHNR and CDR2 FQNEAQ (reference sequence). The CDR3 consists of 14 residues. CDR3 DNA: TGTGCCAGCAGCTTAGGCGTCTTTTCCTACGAGCAGTACTTC. Protein sequence: CASSLGVFSYEQYF.

The V and J genes are TRBV5-8 and TRBJ2-1; 10 positions agree with TRBD1. Germline CDR1 SGHTS, CDR2 YDEGEE. The J segment lost 4 bases and the V segment lost 3 bases, leaving 10 bases of the junction unmatched. This CDR3 has 17 residues. CDR3 in DNA: TGTGCCAGCAGCTCTCGGACAGGGGGTTACCAATACAATGAGCAGTTCTTC. Its translation is CASSSRTGGYQYNEQFF.

This chain uses TRBV3-1 (or the pseudogene TRBV3-2) with TRBJ1-2; D ambiguous. The CDR3 consists of 15 residues. V lost 0 bases, J lost 5 bases, and 13 bases lay in between. Germline V gene sequence: CDR1 LGHDT, CDR2 YNNKEL (reference sequence). CDR3 nucleotides: TGTGCCAGCAGCCAAGACCCAGGTGCTACGTATGGCTACACCTTC. It is translated as CASSQDPGATYGYTF.

This chain links TRBV19 with TRBJ1-5; D may be TRBD1 (6 bases). V was pared by 1 base and J by 0 bases, with 10 bases between. This CDR3 has 16 amino acids. Germline lookup yields CDR1 LNHDA and CDR2 SQIVND (reference sequence). In DNA form, the CDR3 reads TGTGCCAGTAGTATAGGGACAGCTTATAGCAATCAGCCCCAGCATTTT. It translates to CASSIGTAYSNQPQHF.

V is TRBV2 and J is TRBJ1-1, with TRBD1 matching 8 bases. The germline V gene encodes CDR1 SNHLY and CDR2 FYNNEI. The CDR3 runs 14 residues. The V gene end was trimmed by 6 bases and the J gene end by 5 bases; junction bases not matched to a gene: 8. The CDR3 sequence is CASRPPGGGTEAFF. The CDR3 nucleotides read TGTGCCAGCAGACCACCAGGGGGCGGGACTGAAGCTTTCTTT.

This rearrangement joins TRBV6-2 or TRBV6-3 to TRBJ2-5; the match to TRBD2 covers 7 bases. V lost 6 bases and J lost 5; bases outside the gene matches: 12. CDR3 length: 15 amino acids. Germline V CDR1 and CDR2: MNHEY, SVGEGT. CDR3: CASSPIIAGGETQYF. The CDR3 DNA sequence: TGTGCCAGCAGCCCCATCATAGCGGGTGGGGAGACCCAGTACTTC.

This chain uses TRBV29-1 with TRBJ1-2, with TRBD1 as a possible D gene (6 bases). This CDR3 is 13 amino acids long. Trimming shortened V by 6 bases and J by 4 bases, and 15 bases separated the two germline ends. Germline CDR1 and CDR2: SQVTM and ANQGSEA. The CDR3 DNA reads as TGCAGCGTGCCAACTCAGGGGATCTATGGCTACACCTTC. It specifies CSVPTQGIYGYTF.